Listed below are T cell receptor beta chains from one sample, sequenced in a study of blood T cell repertoires in COVID-19. Generated by immunoSEQ multiplex PCR, the TCRdb table keeps only in-frame clones and is missing some. Of some 120,000 clones in the sample, around 89% were seen once. Sequencing was performed on peripheral blood. These receptors came from a man aged 50 to 60 with acute or convalescent COVID-19. CDR3s include the opening cysteine and the closing phenylalanine or tryptophan. Fields, in order: clone size, V gene, J gene, D gene, CDR3 protein, CDR3 DNA. D genes are given only for firm matches. Rows may omit the clone size; those that give it use once, few, many or a size class.

NA	TRBV24-1	TRBJ2-3	NA	CATSDPTTDTQYF	TGTGCCACCAGTGACCCAACAACAGATACGCAGTATTTT
NA	TRBV4-3	TRBJ1-5	NA	CASSQERGQPQHF	TGCGCCAGCAGCCAGGAGCGTGGCCAGCCCCAGCATTTT
NA	TRBV5-1	TRBJ2-7	TRBD2	CASSLAPTSGSYEQYF	TGCGCCAGCAGCTTGGCACCGACTAGCGGCTCCTACGAGCAGTACTTC
NA	TRBV25-1	TRBJ1-4	NA	CASSEYSGGADEKLFF	TGTGCCAGCAGTGAATATAGTGGGGGCGCGGATGAAAAACTGTTTTTT
once	TRBV4-3	TRBJ2-1	NA	CASSQVWTTEQFF	TGCGCCAGCAGCCAAGTTTGGACAACTGAGCAGTTCTTC
NA	TRBV29-1	TRBJ2-1	NA	CSVVLSYNEQFF	TGCAGCGTTGTCCTCTCCTACAATGAGCAGTTCTTC
NA	TRBV3-1/TRBV3-2	TRBJ2-7	TRBD1	CASSPPPGANQGTGFYEQYF	TGTGCCAGCAGCCCGCCCCCGGGAGCGAACCAAGGGACAGGATTCTACGAGCAGTACTTC
NA	TRBV30	TRBJ2-2	NA	CAWSASGELFF	TGTGCCTGGAGTGCGAGCGGGGAGCTGTTTTTT
NA	TRBV5-1	TRBJ2-5	TRBD1	CASGRGETQYF	TGCGCCAGCGGCAGGGGGGAGACCCAGTACTTC
NA	TRBV27	TRBJ1-1	NA	CASSLTGVNTEAFF	TGTGCCAGCAGTTTAACCGGGGTGAACACTGAAGCTTTCTTT
once	TRBV11-2	TRBJ2-1	NA	CASSRTTGSSYNEQFF	TGTGCCAGCAGCCGGACTACCGGAAGCTCCTACAATGAGCAGTTCTTC
NA	TRBV24-1	TRBJ2-1	TRBD2	CATSDFSSGLAGGSSYNEQFF	TGTGCCACCAGTGATTTCAGTTCGGGACTAGCGGGAGGTAGCTCCTACAATGAGCAGTTCTTC
NA	TRBV21-1	TRBJ1-2	NA	CASSRTLDRGDYGYTF	TGTGCCAGCAGCAGGACACTCGACAGGGGTGACTATGGCTACACCTTC
NA	TRBV30	TRBJ2-3	TRBD2	CAWSVPAGGTDTQYF	TGTGCCTGGAGTGTACCAGCGGGAGGGACAGATACGCAGTATTTT
NA	TRBV27	TRBJ2-3	NA	CARRGGVMCADTQYF	TGTGCCCGGAGGGGTGGGGTGATGTGCGCAGATACGCAGTATTTT
NA	TRBV5-1	TRBJ2-3	TRBD2	CASSFWRETDTQYF	TGCGCCAGCAGTTTCTGGCGGGAGACAGATACGCAGTATTTT
NA	TRBV11-3	TRBJ1-2	NA	CASSRRNVRANYGYTF	TGTGCCAGCAGCCGCAGGAATGTGAGGGCTAACTATGGCTACACCTTC
NA	TRBV6-4	TRBJ2-3	NA	CARSPWRPGTDTQYF	TGTGCCAGATCCCCTTGGCGGCCAGGGACAGATACGCAGTATTTT
once	TRBV20-1	TRBJ2-4	TRBD2	CSAINGGKYF	TGCAGTGCTATCAACGGGGGGAAGTACTTC
NA	TRBV4-1	TRBJ2-3	NA	CASSLIAGAGLTSTDTQYF	TGCGCCAGCAGCCTGATTGCCGGGGCGGGGTTAACTAGCACAGATACGCAGTATTTT
NA	TRBV10-3	TRBJ2-5	TRBD2	CAISESPSGGLAGAETQYF	TGTGCCATCAGTGAGTCTCCGAGCGGGGGCCTAGCGGGAGCAGAGACCCAGTACTTC
NA	TRBV9	TRBJ2-2	TRBD2	CASSVGSGGTGELFF	TGTGCCAGCAGCGTAGGCTCGGGGGGGACCGGGGAGCTGTTTTTT
once	TRBV6-5	TRBJ1-2	NA	CASDKANYGYTF	TGTGCCAGCGACAAAGCTAACTATGGCTACACCTTC
NA	TRBV6-6	TRBJ1-2	TRBD1	CASSLKPGQVYGYTF	TGTGCCAGCAGTTTAAAACCGGGACAGGTCTATGGCTACACCTTC
NA	TRBV12-5	TRBJ1-2	TRBD1	CASGLLRGLGYTF	TGTGCTAGTGGTTTGTTAAGGGGGCTTGGCTACACCTTC
NA	TRBV24-1	TRBJ2-1	TRBD2	CATRTSGSGNNEQFF	TGTGCCACCAGAACTAGCGGGAGTGGCAACAATGAGCAGTTCTTC
few	TRBV3-1/TRBV3-2	TRBJ1-2	TRBD1	CASSLGQGNYGYTF	TGTGCCAGCAGCCTGGGACAGGGCAACTATGGCTACACCTTC
once	TRBV27	TRBJ2-1	TRBD1	CASSIDRGNYNEQFF	TGTGCCAGCAGCATAGACAGGGGTAATTACAATGAGCAGTTCTTC
NA	TRBV28	TRBJ2-2	TRBD2	CASQLAGGQGELFF	TGTGCCAGCCAGCTAGCGGGAGGACAAGGGGAGCTGTTTTTT
NA	TRBV2	TRBJ2-1	TRBD2	CASTGLAELYNEQFF	TGTGCCAGCACTGGACTAGCGGAACTATACAATGAGCAGTTCTTC
NA	TRBV4-1	TRBJ2-7	TRBD2	CASSPRIAGGNEQYF	TGCGCCAGCAGCCCTAGGATAGCGGGAGGCAACGAGCAGTACTTC
NA	TRBV29-1	TRBJ1-1	TRBD1	CSVALDRSQLF	TGCAGCGTTGCCCTGGACAGGTCGCAGCTCTTT
NA	TRBV7-8	TRBJ2-2	TRBD1	CASSLGQGGYTGELFF	TGTGCCAGCAGCCTTGGACAGGGGGGTTACACCGGGGAGCTGTTTTTT
NA	TRBV4-3	TRBJ2-7	TRBD1	CASSRSTGTEPYEQYF	TGCGCCAGCAGCCGAAGCACCGGGACAGAACCCTACGAGCAGTACTTC
NA	TRBV11-3	TRBJ1-4	NA	CASSFDGNEKLFF	TGTGCCAGCAGTTTCGACGGGAATGAAAAACTGTTTTTT
NA	TRBV5-5	TRBJ2-1	TRBD2	CASSLRLAEARQFF	TGTGCCAGCAGCTTGAGACTAGCGGAGGCCCGGCAGTTCTTC
NA	TRBV18	TRBJ1-1	TRBD1	CASSRLQGATEAFF	TGTGCCAGCTCACGACTTCAGGGGGCAACTGAAGCTTTCTTT
NA	TRBV24-1	TRBJ2-5	TRBD1	CATSPGDRGYQETQYF	TGTGCCACCAGTCCTGGGGACAGAGGGTACCAAGAGACCCAGTACTTC
few	TRBV19	TRBJ1-5	NA	CASSIGAGRSNQPQHF	TGTGCCAGTAGTATAGGGGCAGGTCGTAGCAATCAGCCCCAGCATTTT
NA	TRBV21-1	TRBJ2-5	NA	CASSTRDREGETQYF	TGTGCCAGCAGCACCCGGGACAGGGAGGGGGAGACCCAGTACTTC
NA	TRBV7-2	TRBJ1-2	TRBD1	CASSLGGTAGEGYTF	TGTGCCAGCAGCTTAGGCGGGACAGCCGGAGAGGGCTACACCTTC
once	TRBV19	TRBJ2-2	NA	CASSTQGTGELFF	TGTGCCAGTAGTACACAGGGTACCGGGGAGCTGTTTTTT
NA	TRBV5-1	TRBJ1-1	TRBD1	CASSSGQGSFAEAFF	TGCGCCAGCAGCTCGGGACAGGGGAGTTTTGCTGAAGCTTTCTTT
NA	TRBV12-3/TRBV12-4	TRBJ1-1	NA	CASTPGANTEAFF	TGTGCCAGCACCCCTGGGGCTAACACTGAAGCTTTCTTT
NA	TRBV19	TRBJ2-2	NA	CASSIGGGTSFTSGELFF	TGTGCCAGTAGTATAGGGGGAGGAACTAGCTTCACTTCCGGGGAGCTGTTTTTT
NA	TRBV5-1	TRBJ2-5	TRBD2	CASSRTGLAGETQYF	TGCGCCAGCAGCCGTACGGGACTAGCGGGAGAGACCCAGTACTTC
NA	TRBV3-1/TRBV3-2	TRBJ1-4	NA	CASSQDHRATNEKLFF	TGTGCCAGCAGCCAAGACCACAGGGCAACTAATGAAAAACTGTTTTTT